Below, 9 T cell receptor beta chains from the same sample are listed, as sequenced in a study of read filtering for tumor transcriptome and immune sequencing. This library used roughly 400 ng RNA and molecular barcoded adaptors spanning alpha/delta and beta/gamma chains. One entry per CDR3 protein results from TCRdb running MiXCR on the reads. The sample lists under 150,000 distinct CDR3 sequences, over 10% occurring once. Specimen: a population of CD138-negative cells sorted from bone marrow. The receptors shown here come from a donor at least 40 years old with multiple myeloma.

This clonotype was seen many times. The gene calls are TRBV7-3 and TRBJ2-1; 7 positions match TRBD2. V shed 5 bases, J shed 2 bases, and the junction held 6 bases outside the gene matches. The germline gives CDR1 SGHTA, CDR2 FQGTGA. The CDR3 is made up of 15 amino acids. The chain's CDR3 is CASSNGLVAYNEQFF. As DNA, the CDR3 is TGTGCCAGCAGCAATGGACTAGTCGCCTACAATGAGCAGTTCTTC.

This clonotype has ten or more counts. The chain combines TRBV28 with TRBJ1-5; no clear D. V was shortened by 8 bases and J by 6 bases, with 14 bases between the two germline ends. Looked up from germline, CDR1 is MDHEN and CDR2 is SYDVKM. The CDR3 extends over 13 amino acids. Here the CDR3 DNA reads TGTGCCAGCGGCCGCGCGTGGGTTCAGCCCCAGCATTTT. It encodes CASGRAWVQPQHF.

This clonotype was recorded a few times. The chain uses TRBV7-9 and TRBJ2-7; D may be TRBD2 (6 bases). The CDR3 is 15 amino acids. The germline V gene has CDR1 SEHNR and CDR2 FQNEAQ (reference sequence). Between the trimmed V and J ends, which lost 5 bases and 3 bases, there was a span of 17 bases. The CDR3 DNA sequence: TGTGCCAGCAGCCGTTGGACAATCGGGGGCTACGAGCAGTACTTC. Protein: CASSRWTIGGYEQYF. The full variable domain, rest sourced from reference TRBV7-9 and TRBJ2-7, is DTGVSQNPRHKITKRGQNVTFRCDPISEHNRLYWYRQTLGQGPEFLTYFQNEAQLEKSRLLSDRFSAERPKGSFSTLEIQRTEQGDSAMYLCASSRWTIGGYEQYFGPGTRLTVT.

About this clonotype: This could be a read error, since a much larger clone is one nucleotide away. The rearrangement joins TRBV10-3 to TRBJ2-1; possibly TRBD2 for D (5 bases). Germline loops: CDR1 ENHRY, CDR2 SYGVKD. The CDR3 covers 11 residues. CDR3 in DNA: TGTGCCACGCGCGGGTCCAATGAGCTGTTCTTC. This codes for CATRGSNELFF.

At least ten counts were recorded for this clonotype. The rearrangement uses TRBV20-1 and TRBJ1-2; 8 bases line up with TRBD1. The CDR3 contains 12 residues. Unmatched junction bases numbered 3, after V lost 5 bases and J lost 4 bases. The germline V gene encodes CDR1 DFQATT and CDR2 SNEGSKA (reference sequence). CDR3: CSAWTGPYGYTF. CDR3 DNA: TGCAGTGCTTGGACAGGGCCCTATGGCTACACCTTC.

This clonotype came up many times. V gene TRBV30 combines with J gene TRBJ1-1; TRBD1 might be the D (5 bases). Trimming pared 2 bases from V and 4 bases from J, leaving 26 bases between. This CDR3 spans 18 amino acids. Germline V gene sequence: CDR1 GTSNPN, CDR2 SVGIG (reference sequence). The DNA of the CDR3 is TGTGCCTGGAGTCTAACCCGTAGCGGGGAGGGGCGCTTCACTGAAGCTTTCTTT. This codes for CAWSLTRSGEGRFTEAFF.

This clonotype was counted at least ten times. V usage is TRBV7-9 and J usage is TRBJ2-1; D gene unclear. CDR1 is SEHNR and CDR2 is FQNEAQ in the germline V gene (reference sequence). The V and J ends lost 4 bases and 3 bases respectively, with 4 bases between them. This CDR3 is 12 amino acids long. The CDR3 DNA follows: TGTGCCAGCAGCTCCAACTACAATGAGCAGTTCTTC. Its protein is CASSSNYNEQFF.

The table lists this clonotype with many counts. The chain combines TRBV7-9 with TRBJ2-1; D may be TRBD1 or TRBD2 (5 bases each). Deletions cut 1 base from V and 9 bases from J, with 13 bases between. Looked up from germline, CDR1 is SEHNR and CDR2 is FQNEAQ (reference sequence). There are 14 residues in the CDR3. CDR3 sequence (DNA): TGTGCCAGCAGCTTAGGGACGAGGGGCGGTGAGCAGTTCTTC. This encodes CASSLGTRGGEQFF.

This clonotype occurred many times. The CDR3: CASSYRVSSNEQFF. The DNA for the CDR3 is TGTGCCAGCAGTTACCGGGTTTCGTCCAATGAGCAGTTCTTC. The chain couples TRBV6-2 or TRBV6-3 to TRBJ2-1; no firm D call. Germline values: CDR1 MNHEY, CDR2 SVGEGT. V dropped 2 bases and J dropped 6 bases, with 11 bases sitting between them. CDR3 size: 14 residues.